The clone carrying this T cell receptor beta chain was counted between two and nine times. Its antigen is not identified. This record comes from a study of T cell responses to AZD1222 COVID-19 vaccine. Study outcomes and limitations: Donors were mostly white British, more females; clonal diversity possibly underestimated.

Here immunoSEQ multiplex PCR was the method, and the copy in TCRdb shows in-frame clones only, minus some. The table has about 120,000 clones, around 88% seen once. V lost 4 bases to trimming and J lost 1 base, with 10 bases between them. CDR3 length: 14 residues. Germline V gene lookup returns CDR1 MGHRA and CDR2 YSYEKL. The receptor comes from an adult in good health. The specimen comprised peripheral blood, sampled on day 0 of AZD1222 vaccination. The gene calls are TRBV4-1 and TRBJ1-1; D ambiguous. DNA of the CDR3: TGCGCCAGCAGCCCCGAAGCGGCGAACACTGAAGCTTTCTTT. Its protein product is CASSPEAANTEAFF.